These T cell receptor beta chains were read from a single sample in a study of shared clonotypes between healthy human individuals. Sequencing was performed with immunoSEQ multiplex PCR; in TCRdb, only in-frame clones are kept and a portion is missing. The sample lists about 1 million clones, roughly 70% occurring once. The source material was memory CD4+ T cells sorted from blood. The origin of the receptors is a man aged 18 to 30 in good health. Each CDR3 is given with its conserved first and last residue. D genes are given only for firm matches. Rows may omit the clone size; those that give it use once, few, many or a size class.

>TRBV28|TRBJ1-2|NA|once
TGTGCCAGCAGGGTTCTCCTCGAACAGGGTGGGGGCTACACCTTC
CASRVLLEQGGGYTF
>TRBV27|TRBJ2-7|NA|NA
TGTGCCAGCAGTCCCCAGGCCGGGGTTGGCGCACACGAGCAGTACTTC
CASSPQAGVGAHEQYF
>TRBV6-5|TRBJ2-5|NA|once
TGTGCCAGCAGTTACATCCAGGGGGAGACCCAGTACTTC
CASSYIQGETQYF
>TRBV7-9|TRBJ2-5|TRBD1|NA
TGTGCCAGCAGCTTAGATGAGGTGCAGGCCAGGGGGATAAAAGAGACCCAGTACTTC
CASSLDEVQARGIKETQYF
>TRBV6-1|TRBJ2-2|NA|once
TGTGCCAGCAGTCGAGGAGTTTTGGACACCGGGGAGCTGTTTTTT
CASSRGVLDTGELFF
>TRBV28|TRBJ1-3|NA|once
TGTTGTTCAGGCTCTGGAAACACCATATATTTT
CCSGSGNTIYF
>TRBV30|TRBJ1-3|NA|NA
TGTGCCTGGAGTGCCAAGGGGACCATATATTTT
CAWSAKGTIYF
>TRBV10-2|TRBJ2-5|NA|NA
TGCGCCAGCAGCCCCGGGGGAGAGACCCAGTACTTC
CASSPGGETQYF
>TRBV7-9|TRBJ1-3|TRBD1|NA
TGTGCCAGCAGCCAAACAGGGGTATTCTCTGGAAACACCATATATTTT
CASSQTGVFSGNTIYF
>TRBV5-4|TRBJ2-7|NA|few
TGTGCCAGCAGCTTGGTCGACGGTTACGAGCAGTACTTC
CASSLVDGYEQYF
>TRBV5-1|TRBJ2-7|TRBD1|NA
TGCGCCAGCAGCCACGGACAGGGCTACTACGAGCAGTACTTC
CASSHGQGYYEQYF
>TRBV27|TRBJ1-6|NA|few
TGTGCCTCCCGCCCCGATTCCTATTCACCCCTCCACTTT
CASRPDSYSPLHF
>TRBV29-1|TRBJ2-3|NA|few
TGCAGCGCAGGACAGCTTGATACGCAGTATTTT
CSAGQLDTQYF
>TRBV13|TRBJ2-3|NA|once
TGTGCCAGCAGCTTTGTTGGTATTAGCGGAGCAGATACGCAGTATTTT
CASSFVGISGADTQYF
>TRBV27|TRBJ2-7|NA|once
TGTGCCAGCAGTCTGACCCGGACGCATGGATCCTACGAGCAGTACTTC
CASSLTRTHGSYEQYF
>TRBV11-2|TRBJ2-5|NA|NA
TGTGCCAGCAGCTTGGGCTTTCAAGAGACCCAGTACTTC
CASSLGFQETQYF
>TRBV7-9|TRBJ1-2|NA|once
TGTGCCAGCAGCAGAGTGAGGTATGGCTACACCTTC
CASSRVRYGYTF
>TRBV16|TRBJ1-2|TRBD1|few
TGTGCCAGCACCCAGGGACAGGTCAACTATGGCTACACCTTC
CASTQGQVNYGYTF
>TRBV5-6|TRBJ1-2|NA|NA
TGTGCCAGCAGCTTGGAAGTCGGCAGGGAAGGCTATGGCTACACCTTC
CASSLEVGREGYGYTF
>TRBV19|TRBJ1-4|TRBD1|NA
TGTGCCAGTAGTATGGGGACAGGGGGCAACGAAAAACTGTTTTTT
CASSMGTGGNEKLFF